A selection of T cell receptor beta chains follows, all from one sample in a study of T cell repertoires in cytomegalovirus infection. TCRdb redid the calling of the reads with MiXCR, one entry per CDR3 protein. The profile shows 510,000 or so distinct CDR3 sequences, roughly 29% of them singletons. The sample comprised PBMCs. Every receptor here comes from a human donor in good health (CMV status not recorded). Some clones in this sample may be carry-over from other donors' samples. The CDR3 runs from the conserved cysteine through the conserved F or W.

V	length	J	CDR3
TRBV10-3	12	TRBJ2-1	CAISGTGNEQFF
TRBV7-3	14	TRBJ2-7	CASSLGGATYEQYF
TRBV19	15	TRBJ2-7	CASSIDSAGRYEQYF
TRBV28	13	TRBJ2-2	CASSFGAIGELFF
TRBV14	13	TRBJ2-4	CASSHGQLNIQYF
TRBV4-1	15	TRBJ1-2	CASSQVLQGAWGYTF
TRBV6-2/TRBV6-3	16	TRBJ1-5	CASIDRWGPSNQPQHF
TRBV14	16	TRBJ1-2	CASSQGHVGANYGYTF
TRBV12-3/TRBV12-4	15	TRBJ1-5	CASSPGEVSNQPQHF
TRBV15	14	TRBJ2-5	CATSVRTGQETQYF
TRBV7-2	15	TRBJ2-1	CASSLVVGAYNERFF
TRBV7-2	14	TRBJ1-2	CASSPGTTGYGYTF
TRBV13	14	TRBJ1-3	CASSLGQARNTIYF
TRBV7-6	13	TRBJ1-4	CASSTASTEKLFF
TRBV5-6	15	TRBJ1-1	CASSLVPGKNTEAFF
TRBV28	13	TRBJ1-5	CASSSGINQPQHF
TRBV20-1	13	TRBJ2-1	CSAPRDFYNEQFF
TRBV19	15	TRBJ2-1	CASSRDFDFYNEQFF
TRBV2	15	TRBJ1-6	CASQRLTRYNSPLHF
TRBV28	15	TRBJ1-1	CASSPPDRLSTEAFF
TRBV28	13	TRBJ2-4	CASKTVRGNIQYF
TRBV7-8	14	TRBJ1-1	CASSLQAMNTEAFF
TRBV20-1	12	TRBJ1-1	CSARPPGGEAFF
TRBV30	13	TRBJ2-5	CAWRGTGGETQYF